This T cell receptor (beta chain) was profiled in a study of blood T cell repertoires in COVID-19. Study context: Material from acute and convalescent COVID-19 was sourced from the United States, Italy and Spain.

Germline-derived CDR1 and CDR2 are LNHDA and SQIVND (reference sequence). The V gene end was trimmed by 5 bases and the J gene end by 3 bases; junction bases not matched to a gene: 10. This CDR3 contains 15 residues. Original processing methods: Reference gene primer amplification gave estimated nucleated cell counts. The table came from immunoSEQ multiplex PCR; TCRdb's copy has only in-frame clones and leaves some out. Clonal size and the V and J genes are those of that table, whereas D and trimming came from the DNA. The data show 150,000 to 200,000 clones, around four fifths seen once. Those who participated ranged in age from about 18 to 89 years and resided in around 22 US areas. This clone was detected a few times.

The clonotype was recovered from a woman aged 45-59 years who had recovered from COVID-19. The chain joins TRBV19 to TRBJ2-7; 7 nucleotides agree with TRBD2. The sequencing sample was made of PBMCs or T cells enriched from blood (not recorded which). The CDR3 loop reads CASSQVASGLYEQYF. CDR3 sequence (DNA): TGTGCCAGTAGTCAGGTGGCTAGCGGTCTCTACGAGCAGTACTTC.